The 32 T cell receptor beta chains listed next were all sequenced from one sample in a study of blood T cell repertoires in COVID-19. The assay was immunoSEQ multiplex PCR, and TCRdb's table has in-frame clones only and misses some. In the table there are about 190,000 clones, around 82% of which are singletons. The sample comprised PBMCs or T cells enriched from blood (not recorded which). These receptors were collected from a woman in her forties or fifties with acute COVID-19.

This clone occurred once. This chain uses TRBV4-1 with TRBJ1-1; possibly TRBD1 for D (5 bases). Per germline, CDR1 MGHRA and CDR2 YSYEKL. V was clipped by 0 bases and J by 5 bases, with 10 bases between them. This CDR3 comprises 14 residues. CDR3 amino acids: CASSQEGGRTEAFF. CDR3 bases: TGCGCCAGCAGCCAAGAGGGGGGAAGGACTGAAGCTTTCTTT.

The chain links TRBV5-1 to TRBJ2-2; TRBD2 matches at 10 bases. This CDR3 region has 17 residues. The V gene's germline CDR1 is SGHRS and CDR2 YFSETQ. Losses at the gene ends were 4 bases for V and 4 bases for J; bases not matched to a gene: 10. Here the CDR3 DNA reads TGCGCCAGCAGCAACCTTGAGCGGGGGGGTAGCACCGGGGAGCTGTTTTTT. Translated: CASSNLERGGSTGELFF.

This sequence joins TRBV19 and TRBJ2-5; D uncertain. The V gene's germline CDR1 is LNHDA and CDR2 SQIVND (reference sequence). V shed 3 bases and J shed 2 bases, with 13 bases lying between them. The CDR3 runs to 15 residues. In nucleotides, the CDR3 is TGTGCCAGTAGTATCCCCCAGGATAGACAAGAGACCCAGTACTTC. This sequence encodes CASSIPQDRQETQYF.

The V and J genes are TRBV7-9 and TRBJ1-2, with 8 bases identical to TRBD1. The CDR3 is 16 residues long. V shed 6 bases, J shed 4 bases, and the junction held 13 bases outside the gene matches. CDR1 SEHNR and CDR2 FQNEAQ come from the germline V gene (reference sequence). As DNA, the CDR3 is TGTGCCAGCAGGGACTCCCGGACAGGGTCTTTCTATGGCTACACCTTC. Translating it yields CASRDSRTGSFYGYTF. Supplemented by reference TRBV7-9 and TRBJ1-2, the full variable domain reads DTGVSQNPRHKITKRGQNVTFRCDPISEHNRLYWYRQTLGQGPEFLTYFQNEAQLEKSRLLSDRFSAERPKGSFSTLEIQRTEQGDSAMYLCASRDSRTGSFYGYTFGSGTRLTVV.

The V call is TRBV19, the J call TRBJ2-3; 13 nucleotides match TRBD2. V gave up 6 bases and J gave up 8 bases; unmatched junction bases: 8. Germline V gene data show CDR1 as LNHDA and CDR2 as SQIVND (reference sequence). The CDR3 loop spans 15 amino acids. The DNA for the CDR3 is TGTGCCAGTAGCCAACTAGCGGGGGGGCCGGGTACGCAGTATTTT. As protein: CASSQLAGGPGTQYF. The variable domain in full, completed from reference TRBV19 and TRBJ2-3, reads DGGITQSPKYLFRKEGQNVTLSCEQNLNHDAMYWYRQDPGQGLRLIYYSQIVNDFQKGDIAEGYSVSREKKESFPLTVTSAQKNPTAFYLCASSQLAGGPGTQYFGPGTRLTVL.

This chain uses TRBV4-3 with TRBJ1-4; D is ambiguous. Trimming pared 1 base from V and 1 base from J, leaving 7 bases between. CDR1 and CDR2 from the germline V gene are LGHNA and YSLEER. The CDR3 has 15 amino acids. CDR3 coding DNA: TGCGCCAGCAGCCAAGGGGCCGTAACTAATGAAAAACTGTTTTTT. This encodes CASSQGAVTNEKLFF.

The chain carries TRBV28 and TRBJ1-3, with a possible D match to TRBD1 (5 bases). The CDR3 has 16 residues. V lost 8 bases and J 0 bases, leaving 17 bases between the germline ends. CDR1 MDHEN and CDR2 SYDVKM come from the germline V gene. CDR3 region: CASGPGQGPSGNTIYF. The CDR3 DNA is TGTGCCAGCGGTCCCGGGCAGGGCCCCTCTGGAAACACCATATATTTT.

The CDR3 protein is CSVEGEGISGYTF. CDR3 nucleotides: TGCAGCGTTGAAGGGGAGGGAATCTCTGGCTACACCTTC. The chain links TRBV29-1 to TRBJ1-2; D is undetermined. Trimming removed 1 base from V and 7 bases from J, with 13 bases in between. The CDR3 contains 13 residues. CDR1 SQVTM and CDR2 ANQGSEA come from the germline V gene.

Notes on this clone: The CDR3 end shows no conserved phenylalanine or tryptophan, and so a read error is likely. The chain employs TRBV5-4 and TRBJ2-7; D is uncertain. V was pared by 5 bases and J by 1 base, with 7 bases between. There are 12 residues in the CDR3. CDR1 SGHNT and CDR2 YYREEE come from the germline V gene (reference sequence). The CDR3, as DNA: TGTGCCAGCAGTCCGACATCCTACGAGCAGTACATC. This codes for CASSPTSYEQYI.

The sample holds many counts of this clone. The chain combines TRBV28 with TRBJ2-6, with D possibly matching TRBD2 (5 bases). Trimming took 3 bases from V and 0 from J, leaving 15 bases between them. This CDR3 spans 18 amino acids. Germline-derived CDR1 and CDR2 are MDHEN and SYDVKM. The CDR3 DNA follows: TGTGCCAGCAGTTTTCCGGGGATGGGGAGCTCTGGGGCCAACGTCCTGACTTTC. This translates into CASSFPGMGSSGANVLTF.

The chain uses TRBV28 and TRBJ1-2; 7 positions match TRBD1. The CDR3 extends over 13 amino acids. CDR1 MDHEN and CDR2 SYDVKM come from the germline V gene. J was trimmed by 8 bases and V by 5 bases; bases with no gene match: 8. CDR3: CASSRGDSWGYTF. In DNA form, the CDR3 reads TGTGCCAGCAGTCGCGGGGACAGCTGGGGCTACACCTTC.

The chain uses TRBV11-2 and TRBJ2-1; 9 bases align to TRBD2. V trimming: 5 bases; J trimming: 2 bases; junction bases outside the gene matches: 7. From germline, CDR1 is SGHAT and CDR2 FQNNGV. This CDR3 has 16 residues. The CDR3 here is CASSKAGGLPYNEQFF. The DNA for the CDR3 is TGTGCCAGCAGCAAAGCGGGGGGCCTACCCTACAATGAGCAGTTCTTC.

This sequence joins TRBV16 and TRBJ1-1, with D unclear. V was trimmed by 2 bases and J by 4 bases, leaving 2 bases between them. There are 11 residues in the CDR3. CDR1 and CDR2 from the germline V gene are KGHSY and FQNENV. The CDR3 loop reads CASSQRTEAFF. The CDR3 nucleotides read TGTGCCAGCAGCCAACGCACTGAAGCTTTCTTT.

This clone has more than one count but fewer than ten. The chain combines TRBV5-6 with TRBJ1-5; D remains ambiguous. The germline gives CDR1 SGHDT, CDR2 YYEEEE. There are 18 residues in the CDR3. Trimming pared 2 bases from V and 0 bases from J, leaving 18 bases between. The CDR3 loop reads CASSFLERGTNSNQPQHF. The CDR3 DNA follows: TGTGCCAGCAGCTTTCTCGAACGGGGAACTAATAGCAATCAGCCCCAGCATTTT. The complete variable domain, with remaining parts taken from reference TRBV5-6 and TRBJ1-5, reads DAGVTQSPTHLIKTRGQQVTLRCSPKSGHDTVSWYQQALGQGPQFIFQYYEEEERQRGNFPDRFSGHQFPNYSSELNVNALLLGDSALYLCASSFLERGTNSNQPQHFGDGTRLSIL.

The chain links TRBV4-1 to TRBJ1-2, with TRBD1 identical over 8 bases. The CDR3 runs 18 residues. J was trimmed by 0 bases and V by 3 bases; bases with no gene match: 12. The V gene's germline CDR1 is MGHRA and CDR2 YSYEKL. CDR3 sequence reads: CASSQPPGGVGSNYGYTF. The CDR3 DNA follows: TGCGCCAGCAGCCAGCCCCCAGGGGGCGTAGGATCTAACTATGGCTACACCTTC.

This clone was seen only a few times. The V and J genes are TRBV7-2 and TRBJ1-1; perhaps TRBD1 as D (5 bases). CDR1 and CDR2 from the germline V gene are SGHTA and FQGNSA. The CDR3 runs 14 residues. V lost 5 bases to trimming and J lost 2 bases, with 12 bases between them. CDR3 amino acids: CASSPQTGNTEAFF. The CDR3 region has the DNA TGTGCCAGCAGCCCCCAAACAGGTAACACTGAAGCTTTCTTT.

This sequence joins TRBV4-3 and TRBJ1-6, with 7 bases lining up with TRBD1. CDR3 length: 15 amino acids. After removal of 4 bases from V and 1 base from J, the junction contained 1 base not matched to a gene. The germline gives CDR1 LGHNA, CDR2 YSLEER. The DNA of the CDR3 is TGCGCCAGCAGCCCGACAGGGTCCTATAATTCACCCCTCCACTTT. This gives the protein CASSPTGSYNSPLHF.

The chain recombines TRBV5-8 with TRBJ1-2; no reliable D call. This CDR3 contains 15 residues. V gave up 1 base and J gave up 1 base, with 11 bases separating them. Germline CDR1 SGHTS, CDR2 YDEGEE. CDR3 sequence: CASSLYRGGNYGYTF. CDR3 DNA: TGTGCCAGCAGCTTGTATAGAGGCGGTAACTATGGCTACACCTTC.

The chain recombines TRBV29-1 with TRBJ1-2; 9 bases agree with TRBD1. In germline, CDR1 is SQVTM, CDR2 ANQGSEA. CDR3 size: 12 residues. Losses at the gene ends were 6 bases for V and 8 bases for J; bases not matched to a gene: 7. This CDR3 reads CSVPTGGDGYTF. CDR3 DNA: TGCAGCGTCCCAACAGGGGGCGACGGCTACACCTTC.

The chain recombines TRBV6-5 with TRBJ1-1; TRBD1 might be the D (6 bases). This CDR3 region has 15 residues. Trimming left V 0 bases short and J 4 bases short, with 12 bases between. Germline loops: CDR1 MNHEY, CDR2 SVGAGI. The CDR3 coding sequence is TGTGCCAGCAGTTACTCGCCTCGAGGGGGCACTGAAGCTTTCTTT. It codes for CASSYSPRGGTEAFF.

This chain links TRBV28 with TRBJ1-1; D perhaps matches TRBD1 (6 bases). V was trimmed by 6 bases and J by 3 bases, leaving 14 bases between them. The CDR3 runs 14 residues. Germline loops: CDR1 MDHEN, CDR2 SYDVKM. The CDR3 is CASSQQGFDTEAFF. Written as DNA, the CDR3 is TGTGCCAGCAGCCAACAGGGTTTCGACACTGAAGCTTTCTTT. The full variable domain, its missing parts supplied by reference TRBV28 and TRBJ1-1, is DVKVTQSSRYLVKRTGEKVFLECVQDMDHENMFWYRQDPGLGLRLIYFSYDVKMKEKGDIPEGYSVSREKKERFSLILESASTNQTSMYLCASSQQGFDTEAFFGQGTRLTVV.

The chain uses TRBV5-1 and TRBJ2-2, with D hard to call. The CDR3 is made up of 15 amino acids. Germline V gene sequence: CDR1 SGHRS, CDR2 YFSETQ. V lost 2 bases and J lost 5, with 13 bases in between. The CDR3 nucleotides are TGCGCCAGCAGCTTCCCAGGTCCCCTTACCGGGGAGCTGTTTTTT. This codes for CASSFPGPLTGELFF.

In regard to this clone: Other DNA sequences in the same sample also yield this CDR3. The rearrangement links TRBV5-6 to TRBJ1-6; weak D call: TRBD1 (5 bases). V shed 4 bases and J shed 7 bases, with 15 bases lying between them. The CDR3 length is 15 residues. Germline V gene lookup returns CDR1 SGHDT and CDR2 YYEEEE. The CDR3 is CASSPGQGRNSPLHF. The CDR3 DNA reads as TGTGCCAGCAGCCCGGGTCAGGGTCGCAATTCACCCCTCCACTTT.

The V and J genes are TRBV7-6 and TRBJ2-7, with 7 bases aligning to TRBD1. V gave up 5 bases and J gave up 1 base; unmatched junction bases: 5. Germline-derived CDR1 and CDR2 are SGHVS and FNYEAQ. This CDR3 comprises 14 residues. CDR3 residues: CASSPRQGSYEQYV. The CDR3 nucleotides are TGTGCCAGCAGCCCCCGACAGGGTTCCTACGAGCAGTACGTC.

The chain uses TRBV28 and TRBJ1-2; TRBD1 aligns across 7 bases. CDR3 length: 14 amino acids. Germline V gene lookup returns CDR1 MDHEN and CDR2 SYDVKM. The V and J ends lost 6 bases and 4 bases, in that order; junction bases with no gene match: 8. The CDR3, as DNA: TGTGCCAGCAGGGAATCAGGGGGGTCCTATGGCTACACCTTC. This encodes CASRESGGSYGYTF.

The CDR3 reads CASSFLGGAGQTQYF. CDR3 coding DNA: TGTGCCAGCAGCTTCCTCGGGGGGGCCGGACAGACCCAGTACTTC. The V call is TRBV11-1, the J call TRBJ2-5; the match to TRBD2 covers 8 bases. From germline, CDR1 is SGHAT and CDR2 FQDESV (reference sequence). The V gene end was trimmed by 3 bases and the J gene end by 6 bases; junction bases not matched to a gene: 9. This CDR3 is 15 amino acids long.

The chain combines TRBV5-4 with TRBJ2-5, with a tentative D call TRBD2 (5 bases). CDR3 size: 14 residues. V was pared by 0 bases and J by 1 base, with 7 bases between. Germline loops: CDR1 SGHNT, CDR2 YYREEE (reference sequence). DNA for the CDR3: TGTGCCAGCAGCTTGGCGGGGATCCAAGAGACCCAGTACTTC. It translates to CASSLAGIQETQYF.

The chain uses TRBV3-1 (or the pseudogene TRBV3-2) and TRBJ1-2, with 9 bases fitting TRBD1. Germline V gene data show CDR1 as LGHDT and CDR2 as YNNKEL (reference sequence). There are 15 residues in the CDR3. V shed 1 base, J shed 4 bases, and the junction held 4 bases outside the gene matches. The CDR3 region is CASSQGQGVSYGYTF. CDR3 in DNA: TGTGCCAGCAGCCAAGGACAGGGGGTTAGCTATGGCTACACCTTC.

The CDR3 nucleotides are TGTGCCAGCAGCTTAGGGACAGGGGCTCATGAAAAACTGTTTTTT. It translates to CASSLGTGAHEKLFF. The chain joins TRBV7-8 to TRBJ1-4, with 9 bases lining up with TRBD1. V trimming: 1 base; J trimming: 6 bases; junction bases outside the gene matches: 3. The germline V gene has CDR1 SGHVS and CDR2 FQNEAQ. This CDR3 has 15 residues.

This chain joins TRBV2 and TRBJ1-3; no firm D call. The CDR3 is made up of 14 amino acids. Trimming removed 7 bases at V and 1 base at J, with 11 bases between. CDR1 is SNHLY, CDR2 FYNNEI, per germline. As DNA, the CDR3 is TGTGCCAGCACCCGAGGGTATTCTGGAAACACCATATATTTT. This codes for CASTRGYSGNTIYF.

This chain joins TRBV14 and TRBJ1-2, with TRBD1 matching 10 bases. The V gene end was trimmed by 1 base and the J gene end by 4 bases; junction bases not matched to a gene: 0. The CDR3 is made up of 14 amino acids. Germline assignment: CDR1 SGHDN and CDR2 FVKESK. CDR3 sequence: CASSQGDRGYGYTF. CDR3 DNA sequence: TGTGCCAGCAGCCAAGGGGACAGGGGCTATGGCTACACCTTC.

This clone has only one observation. The chain combines TRBV6-5 with TRBJ2-5, with TRBD1 matching 7 bases. This CDR3 region has 14 residues. The V gene end was trimmed by 2 bases and the J gene end by 6 bases; junction bases not matched to a gene: 6. Germline V gene sequence: CDR1 MNHEY, CDR2 SVGAGI. As DNA, the CDR3 is TGTGCCAGCAGTTACCACGGGACAGACAAGACCCAGTACTTC. Its protein is CASSYHGTDKTQYF.